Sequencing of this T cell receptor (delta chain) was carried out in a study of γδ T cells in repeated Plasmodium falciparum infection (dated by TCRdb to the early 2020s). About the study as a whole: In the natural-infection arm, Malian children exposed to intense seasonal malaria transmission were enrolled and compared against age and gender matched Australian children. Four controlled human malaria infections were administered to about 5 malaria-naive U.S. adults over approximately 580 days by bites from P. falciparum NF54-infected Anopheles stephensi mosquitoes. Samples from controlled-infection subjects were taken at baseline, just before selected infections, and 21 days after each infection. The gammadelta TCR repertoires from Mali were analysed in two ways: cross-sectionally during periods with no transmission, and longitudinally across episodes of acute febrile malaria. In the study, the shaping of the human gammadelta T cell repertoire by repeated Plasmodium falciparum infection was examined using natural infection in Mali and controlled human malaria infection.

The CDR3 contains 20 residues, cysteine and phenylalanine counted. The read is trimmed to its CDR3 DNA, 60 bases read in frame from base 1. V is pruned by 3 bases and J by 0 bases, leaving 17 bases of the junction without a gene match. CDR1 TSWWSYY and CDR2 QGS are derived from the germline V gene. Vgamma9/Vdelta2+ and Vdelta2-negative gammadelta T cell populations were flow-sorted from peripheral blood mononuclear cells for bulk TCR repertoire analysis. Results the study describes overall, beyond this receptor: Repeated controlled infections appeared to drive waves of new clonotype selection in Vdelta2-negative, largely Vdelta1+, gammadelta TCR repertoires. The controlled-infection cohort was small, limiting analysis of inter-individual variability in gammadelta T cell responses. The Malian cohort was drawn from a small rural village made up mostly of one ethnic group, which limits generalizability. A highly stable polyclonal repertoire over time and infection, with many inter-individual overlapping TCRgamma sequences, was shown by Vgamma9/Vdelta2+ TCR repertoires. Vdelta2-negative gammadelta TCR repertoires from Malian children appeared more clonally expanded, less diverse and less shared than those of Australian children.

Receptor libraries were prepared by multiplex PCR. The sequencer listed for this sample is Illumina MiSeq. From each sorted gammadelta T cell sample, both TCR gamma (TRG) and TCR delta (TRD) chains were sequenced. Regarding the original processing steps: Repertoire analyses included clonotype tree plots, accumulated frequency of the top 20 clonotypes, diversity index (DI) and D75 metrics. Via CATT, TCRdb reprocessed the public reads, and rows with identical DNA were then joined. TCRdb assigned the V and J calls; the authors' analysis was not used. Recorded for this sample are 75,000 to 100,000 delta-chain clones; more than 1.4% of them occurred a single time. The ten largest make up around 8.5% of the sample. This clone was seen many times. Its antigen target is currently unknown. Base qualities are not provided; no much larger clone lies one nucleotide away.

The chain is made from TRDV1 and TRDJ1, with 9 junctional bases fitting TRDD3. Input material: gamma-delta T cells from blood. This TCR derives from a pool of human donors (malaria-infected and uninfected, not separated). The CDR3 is CALGDTTTGGYYGYTDKLIF. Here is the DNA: TGTGCTCTTGGGGATACAACTACGGGGGGATACTACGGCTACACCGATAAACTCATCTTT.